Presented here are 14 T cell receptor beta chains from one specimen sequenced in a study of blood T cell repertoires in COVID-19. Repertoires were generated with immunoSEQ multiplex PCR, while TCRdb's copy carries only in-frame clones and drops some. This sample has just over 650,000 clones, with more than 80% found just once. The sequencing sample was made of peripheral blood. Receptor source: a woman younger than 35 with acute or convalescent COVID-19.

This clone was observed a few times. The rearrangement joins TRBV5-1 to TRBJ1-2, with TRBD1 matching over 9 bases. The V gene end was trimmed by 3 bases and the J gene end by 3 bases; junction bases not matched to a gene: 0. The CDR3 spans 13 residues. Germline V lookup: CDR1 SGHRS, CDR2 YFSETQ. Written as DNA, the CDR3 is TGCGCCAGCAGCTGGACAGGGGACTATGGCTACACCTTC. Protein product: CASSWTGDYGYTF.

This chain links TRBV9 with TRBJ1-3; possibly TRBD1 for D (6 bases). Germline V gene data show CDR1 as SGDLS and CDR2 as YYNGEE. The CDR3 totals 15 residues. Trimming removed 0 bases at V and 4 bases at J, with 11 bases between. CDR3 bases: TGTGCCAGCAGCGTAGAGGGGGGGCCAGGAAACACCATATATTTT. Protein sequence: CASSVEGGPGNTIYF.

This sequence joins TRBV10-2 and TRBJ1-1; unclear D gene. The CDR3 is 13 amino acids. The germline gives CDR1 WSHSY, CDR2 SAAADI. V lost 4 bases, J lost 1 base, and 7 bases lay in between. In DNA form, the CDR3 reads TGCGCCAGCAGTGTGATCGGGAACACTGAAGCTTTCTTT. Its translation: CASSVIGNTEAFF.

This chain links TRBV5-5 with TRBJ2-7; 9 bases are a match to TRBD1. V trimming: 2 bases; J trimming: 6 bases; junction bases outside the gene matches: 3. The CDR3 has 13 amino acids. The V gene's germline CDR1 is SGHKS and CDR2 YYEKEE (reference sequence). Here the CDR3 DNA reads TGTGCCAGCAGCTTTACAGGGGGCGGCGAGCAGTACTTC. It specifies CASSFTGGGEQYF.

This clone was counted once. This rearrangement joins TRBV28 to TRBJ2-2, with 7 bases identical to TRBD1. CDR1 is MDHEN, CDR2 SYDVKM, per germline. V lost 7 bases and J lost 4; bases outside the gene matches: 12. The CDR3 runs 16 residues. The CDR3 protein is CASTIIGDRVTGELFF. In nucleotides, the CDR3 is TGTGCCAGCACCATAATCGGAGACAGGGTCACCGGGGAGCTGTTTTTT. Variable domain in full (rest from reference TRBV28 and TRBJ2-2): DVKVTQSSRYLVKRTGEKVFLECVQDMDHENMFWYRQDPGLGLRLIYFSYDVKMKEKGDIPEGYSVSREKKERFSLILESASTNQTSMYLCASTIIGDRVTGELFFGEGSRLTVL.

This chain uses TRBV5-1 with TRBJ2-5, with TRBD2 matching 11 bases. Unmatched junction bases numbered 1, after V lost 3 bases and J lost 0 bases. This CDR3 has 15 residues. Germline V CDR1 and CDR2: SGHRS, YFSETQ. In DNA form, the CDR3 reads TGCGCCAGCAGCTGGACTAGCGGGTACCAAGAGACCCAGTACTTC. Its translation is CASSWTSGYQETQYF.

This sequence joins TRBV5-1 and TRBJ2-1, with 15 bases aligning to TRBD2. CDR3 length equals 15 residues. Germline lookup yields CDR1 SGHRS and CDR2 YFSETQ. The trim removed 3 bases at V and 8 bases at J, leaving 3 bases unmatched. The CDR3 is CASSSGTSGGHEQFF. The CDR3 DNA follows: TGCGCCAGCAGCTCCGGGACTAGCGGGGGGCATGAGCAGTTCTTC.

This clone was recorded a few times. The rearrangement joins TRBV11-2 to TRBJ1-2; 8 nucleotides agree with TRBD1. Losses at the gene ends were 1 base for V and 5 bases for J; bases not matched to a gene: 3. This CDR3 has 14 amino acids. Germline CDR1 SGHAT, CDR2 FQNNGV. The CDR3 region has the DNA TGTGCCAGCAGCTTAGCAGGGGGCGGGTATGGCTACACCTTC. This gives the protein CASSLAGGGYGYTF. Filled out from reference TRBV11-2 and TRBJ1-2, the complete variable domain reads EAGVAQSPRYKIIEKRQSVAFWCNPISGHATLYWYQQILGQGPKLLIQFQNNGVVDDSQLPKDRFSAERLKGVDSTLKIQPAKLEDSAVYLCASSLAGGGYGYTFGSGTRLTVV.

The rearrangement links TRBV27 to TRBJ2-2; a weak D match, TRBD2 (6 bases). CDR1 MNHEY and CDR2 SMNVEV come from the germline V gene (reference sequence). The CDR3 runs 14 residues. The V end lost 8 bases, the J end lost 4 bases, and 14 bases lay between the germline ends. The DNA for the CDR3 is TGTGCCAGCTTACCTGGGGGGTCCACCGGGGAGCTGTTTTTT. Translating it yields CASLPGGSTGELFF.

This chain links TRBV7-2 with TRBJ1-2; D may be TRBD1 (5 bases). Germline V gene data show CDR1 as SGHTA and CDR2 as FQGNSA. The CDR3 covers 15 residues. V lost 1 base, J lost 0 bases, and 9 bases lay in between. The CDR3 coding sequence is TGTGCCAGCAGCTTAGTGGCACAGGCTAACTATGGCTACACCTTC. The encoded protein is CASSLVAQANYGYTF. Combining the CDR3 with reference TRBV7-2 and TRBJ1-2 gives the whole variable domain GAGVSQSPSNKVTEKGKDVELRCDPISGHTALYWYRQSLGQGLEFLIYFQGNSAPDKSGLPSDRFSAERTGGSVSTLTIQRTQQEDSAVYLCASSLVAQANYGYTFGSGTRLTVV.

V gene TRBV6-5 combines with J gene TRBJ1-6; D is perhaps TRBD1 (6 bases). V was trimmed by 2 bases and J by 7 bases, leaving 15 bases between them. The CDR3 runs 16 residues. CDR1 and CDR2 (germline): MNHEY, SVGAGI. CDR3 region: CASSYAQGSPNSPLHF. The CDR3, as DNA: TGTGCCAGCAGTTACGCACAGGGATCCCCAAATTCACCCCTCCACTTT.

The gene calls are TRBV9 and TRBJ1-2, with TRBD1 identical over 9 bases. The CDR3 contains 15 residues. Germline V gives CDR1 SGDLS, CDR2 YYNGEE. Trimming removed 4 bases from V and 5 bases from J; junction bases left unmatched: 9. CDR3 protein: CASSPSGTGLYGYTF. CDR3 in DNA: TGTGCCAGCAGCCCCTCCGGGACAGGGTTATATGGCTACACCTTC. The whole variable domain, filled in from reference TRBV9 and TRBJ1-2, reads DSGVTQTPKHLITATGQRVTLRCSPRSGDLSVYWYQQSLDQGLQFLIQYYNGEERAKGNILERFSAQQFPDLHSELNLSSLELGDSALYFCASSPSGTGLYGYTFGSGTRLTVV.

This chain uses TRBV7-6 with TRBJ1-3; 7 bases fit TRBD1. Germline CDR1 SGHVS, CDR2 FNYEAQ. The CDR3 has 16 residues. V lost 2 bases and J lost 0; bases outside the gene matches: 4. CDR3 protein: CASSLRQGDSGNTIYF. The CDR3 DNA follows: TGTGCCAGCAGCTTACGACAGGGAGACTCTGGAAACACCATATATTTT.

This clone has more than one count but fewer than ten. V is TRBV7-2 and J is TRBJ2-3; D may be TRBD2 (7 bases). The CDR3 consists of 17 residues. Looked up from germline, CDR1 is SGHTA and CDR2 is FQGNSA. The V end lost 2 bases, the J end lost 4 bases, and 19 bases lay between the germline ends. The CDR3 sequence: CASSLFGGQAVPDTQYF. Written as DNA, the CDR3 is TGTGCCAGCAGCTTATTCGGGGGGCAGGCGGTTCCAGATACGCAGTATTTT. Full variable domain (remainder filled in from reference TRBV7-2 and TRBJ2-3): GAGVSQSPSNKVTEKGKDVELRCDPISGHTALYWYRQSLGQGLEFLIYFQGNSAPDKSGLPSDRFSAERTGGSVSTLTIQRTQQEDSAVYLCASSLFGGQAVPDTQYFGPGTRLTVL.